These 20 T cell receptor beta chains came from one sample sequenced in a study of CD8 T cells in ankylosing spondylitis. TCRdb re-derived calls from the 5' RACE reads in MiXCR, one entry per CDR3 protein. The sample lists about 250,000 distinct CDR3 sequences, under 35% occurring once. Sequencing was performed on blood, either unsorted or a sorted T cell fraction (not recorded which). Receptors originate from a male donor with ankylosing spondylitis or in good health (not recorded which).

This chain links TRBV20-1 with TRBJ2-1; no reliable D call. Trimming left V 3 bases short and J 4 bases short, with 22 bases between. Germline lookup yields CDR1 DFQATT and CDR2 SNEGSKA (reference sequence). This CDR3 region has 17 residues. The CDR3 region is CSASPDLTRVPYNEQFF. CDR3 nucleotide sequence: TGCAGTGCTAGTCCCGACCTTACCCGCGTGCCGTACAATGAGCAGTTCTTC.

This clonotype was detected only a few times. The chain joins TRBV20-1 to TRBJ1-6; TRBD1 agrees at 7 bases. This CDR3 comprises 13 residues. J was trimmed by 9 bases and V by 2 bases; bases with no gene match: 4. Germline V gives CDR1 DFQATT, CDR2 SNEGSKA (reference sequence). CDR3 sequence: CSARLTGVSPLHF. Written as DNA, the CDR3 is TGCAGTGCTAGACTTACAGGGGTTTCACCCCTCCACTTT.

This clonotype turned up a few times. The CDR3, as DNA: TGTGCCAGCAGTGAGGGCCAGGGCCTCACCGGGGAGCTGTTTTTT. Translation gives CASSEGQGLTGELFF. The V call is TRBV6-4, the J call TRBJ2-2; possible D gene TRBD1, 5 bases. The CDR3 sequence is 15 residues long. The V gene lost 3 bases and the J gene lost 4 bases, with 12 bases spanning the gap. CDR1 and CDR2 from the germline V gene are MRHNA and SNTAGT.

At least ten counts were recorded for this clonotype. CDR3 DNA sequence: TGTGCCAGCAGTTACGACGTTGGCGGAAGCACAGATACGCAGTATTTT. This sequence encodes CASSYDVGGSTDTQYF. The V and J genes are TRBV6-5 and TRBJ2-3; D remains ambiguous. Trimming stripped 2 bases from V and 0 bases from J, with 12 bases between. The CDR3 covers 16 residues. In germline, CDR1 is MNHEY, CDR2 SVGAGI.

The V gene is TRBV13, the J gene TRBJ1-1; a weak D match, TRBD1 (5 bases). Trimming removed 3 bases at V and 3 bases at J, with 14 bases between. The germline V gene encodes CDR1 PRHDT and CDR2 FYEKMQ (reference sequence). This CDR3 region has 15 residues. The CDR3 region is CASSFGALGDTEAFF. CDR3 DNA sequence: TGTGCCAGCAGCTTCGGGGCCCTCGGGGACACTGAAGCTTTCTTT.

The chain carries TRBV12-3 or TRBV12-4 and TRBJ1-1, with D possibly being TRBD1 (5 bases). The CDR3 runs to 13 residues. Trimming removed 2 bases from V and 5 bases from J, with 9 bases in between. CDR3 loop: CASSLSEGTEAFF. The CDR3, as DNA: TGTGCCAGCAGTTTATCCGAGGGGACTGAAGCTTTCTTT.

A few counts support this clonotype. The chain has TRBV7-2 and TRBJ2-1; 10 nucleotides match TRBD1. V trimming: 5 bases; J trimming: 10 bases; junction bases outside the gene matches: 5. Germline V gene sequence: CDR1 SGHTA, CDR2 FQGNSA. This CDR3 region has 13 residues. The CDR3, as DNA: TGTGCCAGCAGCCTGGGACAGGGGAACGAGCAGTTCTTC. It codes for CASSLGQGNEQFF.

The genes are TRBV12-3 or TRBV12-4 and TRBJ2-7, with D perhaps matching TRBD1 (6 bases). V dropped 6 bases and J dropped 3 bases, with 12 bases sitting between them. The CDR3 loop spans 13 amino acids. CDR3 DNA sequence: TGTGCCAGCAGGTCGGACAGCGGCTACGAGCAGTACTTC. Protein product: CASRSDSGYEQYF.

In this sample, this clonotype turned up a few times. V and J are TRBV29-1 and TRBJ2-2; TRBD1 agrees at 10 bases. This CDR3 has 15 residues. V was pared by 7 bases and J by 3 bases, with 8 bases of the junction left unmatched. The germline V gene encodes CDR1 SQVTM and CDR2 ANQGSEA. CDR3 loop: CSAKRTGGYTGELFF. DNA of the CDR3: TGCAGCGCCAAAAGGACAGGGGGATACACCGGGGAGCTGTTTTTT.

Here the CDR3 reads CASRLTRASTDTQYF. For the CDR3, the DNA is TGTGCCAGCAGGCTAACTAGGGCTAGCACAGATACGCAGTATTTT. The V call is TRBV12-3 or TRBV12-4, the J call TRBJ2-3, with D possibly being TRBD2 (5 bases). The CDR3 is made up of 15 amino acids. V dropped 6 bases and J dropped 0 bases, with 13 bases sitting between them.

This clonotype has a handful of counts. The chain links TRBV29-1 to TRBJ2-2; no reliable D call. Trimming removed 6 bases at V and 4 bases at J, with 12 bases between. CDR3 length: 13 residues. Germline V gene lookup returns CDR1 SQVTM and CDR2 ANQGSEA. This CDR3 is CSVVLRSTGELFF. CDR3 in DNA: TGCAGCGTCGTTCTTCGGTCCACCGGGGAGCTGTTTTTT.

CDR3 in amino acids: CASRSGTAEGNEQFF. CDR3 DNA: TGTGCCAGCAGGTCCGGGACAGCGGAGGGCAATGAGCAGTTCTTC. This sequence joins TRBV11-2 and TRBJ2-1, with D perhaps TRBD1 (7 bases). The V gene's germline CDR1 is SGHAT and CDR2 FQNNGV. The CDR3 is made up of 15 amino acids. The germline V and J ends were trimmed by 6 bases and 6 bases, with 18 bases remaining between them.

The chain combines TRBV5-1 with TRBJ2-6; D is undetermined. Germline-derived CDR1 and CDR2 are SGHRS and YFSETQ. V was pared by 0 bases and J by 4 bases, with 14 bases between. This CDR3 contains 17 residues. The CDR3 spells CASSLAGPSTGANVLTF. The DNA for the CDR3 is TGCGCCAGCAGCTTGGCCGGTCCATCAACAGGGGCCAACGTCCTGACTTTC. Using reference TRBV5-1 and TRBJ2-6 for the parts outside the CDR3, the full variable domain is KAGVTQTPRYLIKTRGQQVTLSCSPISGHRSVSWYQQTPGQGLQFLFEYFSETQRNKGNFPGRFSGRQFSNSRSEMNVSTLELGDSALYLCASSLAGPSTGANVLTFGAGSRLTVL.

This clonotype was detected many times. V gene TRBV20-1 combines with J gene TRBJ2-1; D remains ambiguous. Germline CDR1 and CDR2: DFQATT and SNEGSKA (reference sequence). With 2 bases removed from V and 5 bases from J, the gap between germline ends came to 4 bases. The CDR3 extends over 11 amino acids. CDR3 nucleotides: TGCAGTGCTAGACTCCACAATGAGCAGTTCTTC. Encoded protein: CSARLHNEQFF.

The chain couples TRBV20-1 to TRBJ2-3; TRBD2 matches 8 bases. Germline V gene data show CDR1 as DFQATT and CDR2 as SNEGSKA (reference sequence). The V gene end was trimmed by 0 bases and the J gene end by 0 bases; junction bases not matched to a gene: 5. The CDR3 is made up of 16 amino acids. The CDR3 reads CSARDSTSGSTDTQYF. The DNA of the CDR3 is TGCAGTGCTAGAGATAGCACTAGCGGTAGCACAGATACGCAGTATTTT.

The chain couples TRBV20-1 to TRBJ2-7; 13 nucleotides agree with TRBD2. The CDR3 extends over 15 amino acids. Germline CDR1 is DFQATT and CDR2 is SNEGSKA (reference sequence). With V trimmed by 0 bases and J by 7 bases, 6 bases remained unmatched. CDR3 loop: CSARDGLAGAGEQYF. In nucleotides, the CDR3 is TGCAGTGCTAGAGACGGACTAGCGGGGGCGGGGGAGCAGTACTTC.

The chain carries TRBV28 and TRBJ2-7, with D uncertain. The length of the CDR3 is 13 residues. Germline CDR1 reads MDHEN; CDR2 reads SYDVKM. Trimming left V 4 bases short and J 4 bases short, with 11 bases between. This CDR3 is CASSSRFGYEQYF. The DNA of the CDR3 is TGTGCCAGCAGTTCCAGGTTCGGGTACGAGCAGTACTTC.

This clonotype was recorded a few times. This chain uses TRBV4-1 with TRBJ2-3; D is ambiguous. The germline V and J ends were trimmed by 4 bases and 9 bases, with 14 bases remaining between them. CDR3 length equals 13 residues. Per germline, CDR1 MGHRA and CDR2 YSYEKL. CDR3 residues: CASSRSPPGTQYF. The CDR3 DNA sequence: TGCGCCAGCAGCCGTAGTCCGCCTGGGACGCAGTATTTT.

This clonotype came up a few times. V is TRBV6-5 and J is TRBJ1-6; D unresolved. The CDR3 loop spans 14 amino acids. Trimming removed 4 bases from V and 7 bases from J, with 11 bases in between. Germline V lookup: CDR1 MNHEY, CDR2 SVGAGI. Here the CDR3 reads CASSSRERNSPLHF. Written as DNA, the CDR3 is TGTGCCAGCAGTTCAAGGGAGAGGAATTCACCCCTCCACTTT.

The CDR3 bases are TGTGCCAGCAGCCAGCTTGCCCTAGCGGGGGGGCCCCATGAGCAGTTCTTC. This sequence encodes CASSQLALAGGPHEQFF. The gene calls are TRBV4-2 and TRBJ2-1, with 12 bases aligning to TRBD2. From germline, CDR1 is LGHNA and CDR2 YNFKEQ. The CDR3 has 17 residues. Losses at the gene ends were 3 bases for V and 8 bases for J; bases not matched to a gene: 11.